This TCR beta chain came from a study of response to subunit inactivated influenza vaccine. TCRdb recomputed calls from the RT-PCR reads with MiXCR, one row per CDR3 protein. Among approximately 290,000 distinct CDR3 sequences listed, 20% to 25% were seen once. Germline V gene lookup returns CDR1 SGHTA and CDR2 FQGNSA. V shed 0 bases, J shed 9 bases, and the junction held 9 bases outside the gene matches. The CDR3 totals 16 residues. Study outcomes and limitations: Few additional T cells are recruited per seasonal influenza vaccination, authors suggested.

The sample holds many counts of this clonotype. What it binds is unknown. This sequence originates from a man between 50 and 69 years old who received an inactivated influenza vaccine. V gene TRBV7-2 combines with J gene TRBJ2-1; TRBD1 aligns across 9 bases. The sequences come from PBMCs from blood, collected 21 months after vaccination. CDR3 nucleotide sequence: TGTGCCAGCAGCTTAGCCCCGGGACAGGGTAATAGTGAGCAGTTCTTC. Translated, it gives CASSLAPGQGNSEQFF.